Shown below are 6 T cell receptor beta chains from a single sample sequenced in a study of shared clonotypes between healthy human individuals. Sequencing was performed with immunoSEQ multiplex PCR; in TCRdb, only in-frame clones are kept and a portion is missing. The sample lists under 1 million clones; approximately 96% were seen once. CD45RO-negative, CCR7-selected cells formed the naive CD8 fraction, which excluded terminally differentiated effector memory CD45RA+ cells. The sequencing input was naive CD8+ T cells sorted from blood. The receptors were sampled from a man aged 25-45 years in good health.

The J gene is TRBJ2-1, the V gene TRBV6-4; 7 positions agree with TRBD2. The CDR3 loop spans 16 amino acids. CDR1 and CDR2 from the germline V gene are MRHNA and SNTAGT. J gave up 0 bases and V 6 bases, and 8 bases lay outside the gene matches. The CDR3 loop is CASRATSASSYNEQFF. In DNA form, the CDR3 reads TGTGCCAGCAGGGCCACTAGCGCAAGCTCCTACAATGAGCAGTTCTTC.

The J gene is TRBJ2-7, the V gene TRBV5-5, with TRBD1 as a possible D gene (6 bases). V was cut by 4 bases and J by 2 bases, with 19 bases left in between. The CDR3 runs 16 residues. CDR1 and CDR2 (germline): SGHKS, YYEKEE (reference sequence). The chain's CDR3 is CASSQTTGRAAYEQYF. The CDR3 bases are TGTGCCAGCAGCCAAACAACAGGGAGAGCCGCCTACGAGCAGTACTTC. Full variable domain (rest looked up from reference TRBV5-5 and TRBJ2-7): DAGVTQSPTHLIKTRGQQVTLRCSPISGHKSVSWYQQVLGQGPQFIFQYYEKEERGRGNFPDRFSARQFPNYSSELNVNALLLGDSALYLCASSQTTGRAAYEQYFGPGTRLTVT.

Details on this clone: This same CDR3 is encoded by further DNA sequences in the sample. The chain recombines TRBV27 with TRBJ2-1; the match to TRBD2 covers 10 bases. This CDR3 is built from 14 residues. The germline CDR1 and CDR2 sequences are MNHEY and SMNVEV (reference sequence). V trimming: 5 bases; J trimming: 4 bases; junction bases outside the gene matches: 2. CDR3 nucleotide sequence: TGTGCCAGCAGTCGACTAGCGGGTTACAATGAGCAGTTCTTC. Residues: CASSRLAGYNEQFF.

This clone was seen just once. This chain links TRBV7-9 with TRBJ1-2; TRBD1 matches at 12 bases. The junction had 8 bases not matched to a gene; V was cut back by 5 bases and J by 4 bases. Germline V gene sequence: CDR1 SEHNR, CDR2 FQNEAQ (reference sequence). This CDR3 spans 16 amino acids. CDR3: CASSRAPGQGAYGYTF. CDR3 coding DNA: TGTGCCAGCAGCCGGGCCCCGGGACAGGGGGCCTATGGCTACACCTTC.

This chain's CDR3 is CASSQPHWRGYYEQYF. The CDR3 region has the DNA TGTGCCAGCAGTCAACCGCACTGGCGGGGTTACTACGAGCAGTACTTC. The chain links TRBV28 to TRBJ2-7, with TRBD2 as a possible D gene (6 bases). The CDR3 extends over 16 amino acids. Looked up from germline, CDR1 is MDHEN and CDR2 is SYDVKM. Deletions cut 5 bases from V and 3 bases from J, with 20 bases between.

The chain has TRBV7-6 and TRBJ2-2; tentatively, D is TRBD1 (7 bases). Germline CDR1 is SGHVS and CDR2 is FNYEAQ. V lost 3 bases, J lost 4 bases, and 18 bases lay in between. The CDR3 consists of 17 residues. CDR3 bases: TGTGCCAGCAGCTTTGGTTCGGCAGGGGGGAGCACCGGGGAGCTGTTTTTT. It yields the protein CASSFGSAGGSTGELFF.